This is a list of T cell receptor beta chains from one sample in a study of blood T cell repertoires in COVID-19. Generated by immunoSEQ multiplex PCR, the TCRdb table keeps only in-frame clones and is missing some. The sample has tens of thousands of clones, around three quarters seen once. The sample taken for sequencing was peripheral blood. These receptors all stem from a human donor in a cohort sampled during active COVID-19. CDR3s include the opening cysteine and the closing phenylalanine or tryptophan. Each record gives: V gene, J gene, D gene, clone size, CDR3 DNA, CDR3 protein. The D gene is left open where the match is weak. Clone size is shown for a subset of rows, as once, few, many or a class of expanded clone.

V gene: TRBV11-2; J gene: TRBJ2-7; D gene: -; clone size: once; CDR3 DNA: TGTGCCAGCAGCTTAGTTCGGACGGACTACTCCTACGAGCAGTACTTC; CDR3 protein: CASSLVRTDYSYEQYF
V gene: TRBV15; J gene: TRBJ1-6; D gene: -; clone size: once; CDR3 DNA: TGTGCCACCAGCAGAGCCCGGTATAATTCACCCCTCCACTTT; CDR3 protein: CATSRARYNSPLHF
V gene: TRBV9; J gene: TRBJ1-2; D gene: -; clone size: -; CDR3 DNA: TGTGCCAGCAGCGCCAACAGGGTTTACTATGGCTACACCTTC; CDR3 protein: CASSANRVYYGYTF
V gene: TRBV7-2; J gene: TRBJ1-5; D gene: TRBD1; clone size: -; CDR3 DNA: TGTGCCAGCAGCGTACGACCAGGGGGTCAGCCCCAGCATTTT; CDR3 protein: CASSVRPGGQPQHF
V gene: TRBV9; J gene: TRBJ2-7; D gene: TRBD1; clone size: medium-sized; CDR3 DNA: TGTGCCAGCAGCACCGGACAGGGTACCTACGAGCAGTACTTC; CDR3 protein: CASSTGQGTYEQYF
V gene: TRBV30; J gene: TRBJ1-6; D gene: -; clone size: -; CDR3 DNA: TGTGCCTGGAGTGTACGACCGGGGGATTCACCCCTCCACTTT; CDR3 protein: CAWSVRPGDSPLHF
V gene: TRBV14; J gene: TRBJ2-1; D gene: -; clone size: -; CDR3 DNA: TGTGCCAGCAGCCGGTCCGGGGAGCAGTTCTTC; CDR3 protein: CASSRSGEQFF
V gene: TRBV28; J gene: TRBJ2-7; D gene: TRBD2; clone size: -; CDR3 DNA: TGTGCCAGCAAGGGAGGGGTCTACGAGCAGTACTTC; CDR3 protein: CASKGGVYEQYF
V gene: TRBV3-1/TRBV3-2; J gene: TRBJ2-1; D gene: TRBD1; clone size: -; CDR3 DNA: TGTGCCAGCAGCCCAGGTCAGGGACAGGGTCTTTTAGGCTCCTACAATGAGCAGTTCTTC; CDR3 protein: CASSPGQGQGLLGSYNEQFF
V gene: TRBV7-2; J gene: TRBJ1-2; D gene: -; clone size: -; CDR3 DNA: TGTGCCAGCAGCTTCAGGGGTCTCTATGGCTACACCTTC; CDR3 protein: CASSFRGLYGYTF
V gene: TRBV7-2; J gene: TRBJ2-3; D gene: TRBD2; clone size: -; CDR3 DNA: TGTGCCAGCAGCTTGGGACTAGGAAACACAGATACGCAGTATTTT; CDR3 protein: CASSLGLGNTDTQYF
V gene: TRBV12-2; J gene: TRBJ1-2; D gene: -; clone size: -; CDR3 DNA: TGTGCAAGTCGCTGCCCAAGGGGGCGTCATGGCTACACCTTC; CDR3 protein: CASRCPRGRHGYTF
V gene: TRBV18; J gene: TRBJ1-2; D gene: TRBD1; clone size: -; CDR3 DNA: TGTGCCAGCGCTGACAGGGGGCAAGGCTACACCTTC; CDR3 protein: CASADRGQGYTF
V gene: TRBV20-1; J gene: TRBJ1-1; D gene: -; clone size: -; CDR3 DNA: TGCAGTGCTAGTGAGGTCACCGCGGGTGTTGAAGCTTTCTTT; CDR3 protein: CSASEVTAGVEAFF
V gene: TRBV2; J gene: TRBJ2-7; D gene: TRBD2; clone size: few; CDR3 DNA: TGTGCCAGCAGTGAATGGACTAGCGGGAGGGAATACGAGCAGTACTTC; CDR3 protein: CASSEWTSGREYEQYF
V gene: TRBV4-2; J gene: TRBJ2-5; D gene: TRBD2; clone size: -; CDR3 DNA: TGTGCCAGCAGCCAAGCGACTAGCGGGAGGACCCAAGAGACCCAGTACTTC; CDR3 protein: CASSQATSGRTQETQYF
V gene: TRBV2; J gene: TRBJ1-5; D gene: -; clone size: -; CDR3 DNA: TGTGCCAGCAGCAGGGGCCACGAACTTAGCAATCAGCCCCAGCATTTT; CDR3 protein: CASSRGHELSNQPQHF
V gene: TRBV18; J gene: TRBJ1-1; D gene: -; clone size: -; CDR3 DNA: TGTGCCAGCTCACTGACAGCTAACACTGAAGCTTTCTTT; CDR3 protein: CASSLTANTEAFF
V gene: TRBV7-6; J gene: TRBJ1-3; D gene: TRBD1; clone size: -; CDR3 DNA: TGTGCCAGCAGCCCGACCCTACAGGGGTTCGCTGGAAACACCATATATTTT; CDR3 protein: CASSPTLQGFAGNTIYF
V gene: TRBV5-1; J gene: TRBJ2-1; D gene: -; clone size: -; CDR3 DNA: TGCGCCAGCAGCTTGGGCGGGTTGTCCAATGAGCAGTTCTTC; CDR3 protein: CASSLGGLSNEQFF
V gene: TRBV5-6; J gene: TRBJ2-3; D gene: -; clone size: -; CDR3 DNA: TGTGCCAGCAGCTTGGGGGGCACGCATAATACGCAGTATTTT; CDR3 protein: CASSLGGTHNTQYF
V gene: TRBV3-1/TRBV3-2; J gene: TRBJ2-2; D gene: TRBD2; clone size: few; CDR3 DNA: TGTGCCAGCAGACATAGCGGGAGGGGTTGGAGCGGGGAGCTGTTTTTT; CDR3 protein: CASRHSGRGWSGELFF
V gene: TRBV7-9; J gene: TRBJ2-2; D gene: -; clone size: -; CDR3 DNA: TGTGCCAGCAGCCCCTCTACTAGTGTTCGCACCGGGGAGCTGTTTTTT; CDR3 protein: CASSPSTSVRTGELFF
V gene: TRBV10-2; J gene: TRBJ1-2; D gene: -; clone size: -; CDR3 DNA: TGCGCCAGCAGTCCAAACAGGGATAATGGCTACACCTTC; CDR3 protein: CASSPNRDNGYTF
V gene: TRBV7-7; J gene: TRBJ2-2; D gene: -; clone size: -; CDR3 DNA: TGTGCCAGCAGCCCTAGGGGTGGCGGGGAGCTGTTTTTT; CDR3 protein: CASSPRGGGELFF
V gene: TRBV19; J gene: TRBJ2-1; D gene: -; clone size: -; CDR3 DNA: TGTGCCAGTAGTCAGAGGGTGAATGAGCAGTTCTTC; CDR3 protein: CASSQRVNEQFF
V gene: TRBV5-6; J gene: TRBJ2-7; D gene: TRBD2; clone size: -; CDR3 DNA: TGTGCCAGCAGCTACCCGGGTTTAGCGGGAGCCCCAGCCGAGCAGTACTTC; CDR3 protein: CASSYPGLAGAPAEQYF
V gene: TRBV6-5; J gene: TRBJ1-3; D gene: -; clone size: -; CDR3 DNA: TGTGCCAGCAGTTACTCGGGCACCCTCTCTGGAAACACCATATATTTT; CDR3 protein: CASSYSGTLSGNTIYF
V gene: TRBV4-2; J gene: TRBJ2-1; D gene: TRBD2; clone size: -; CDR3 DNA: TGTGCCAGCAGCCAAGATCTAGTACTGAGCGGGAGGGGAAATGAGCAGTTCTTC; CDR3 protein: CASSQDLVLSGRGNEQFF
V gene: TRBV27; J gene: TRBJ1-5; D gene: -; clone size: -; CDR3 DNA: TGTGCCAGCAGTTTTTCCAGGGGAATTAATCAGCCCCAGCATTTT; CDR3 protein: CASSFSRGINQPQHF
V gene: TRBV6-5; J gene: TRBJ1-1; D gene: -; clone size: few; CDR3 DNA: TGTGCCAGCAGTCATCGGCGGGAGAACACTGAAGCTTTCTTT; CDR3 protein: CASSHRRENTEAFF
V gene: TRBV25-1; J gene: TRBJ1-2; D gene: TRBD1; clone size: few; CDR3 DNA: TGTGCCAGCAGTGAAGGAGACAGATCAGGGGGTGGCTACACCTTC; CDR3 protein: CASSEGDRSGGGYTF
V gene: TRBV3-1/TRBV3-2; J gene: TRBJ2-7; D gene: -; clone size: -; CDR3 DNA: TGTGCCAGCAGCCAAGATTCACAGGGTTATTCCTACGAGCAGTACTTC; CDR3 protein: CASSQDSQGYSYEQYF
V gene: TRBV7-9; J gene: TRBJ1-3; D gene: -; clone size: -; CDR3 DNA: TGTGCCAGCAGCTTAGAGCGGGGGTACTCTGGAAACACCATATATTTT; CDR3 protein: CASSLERGYSGNTIYF